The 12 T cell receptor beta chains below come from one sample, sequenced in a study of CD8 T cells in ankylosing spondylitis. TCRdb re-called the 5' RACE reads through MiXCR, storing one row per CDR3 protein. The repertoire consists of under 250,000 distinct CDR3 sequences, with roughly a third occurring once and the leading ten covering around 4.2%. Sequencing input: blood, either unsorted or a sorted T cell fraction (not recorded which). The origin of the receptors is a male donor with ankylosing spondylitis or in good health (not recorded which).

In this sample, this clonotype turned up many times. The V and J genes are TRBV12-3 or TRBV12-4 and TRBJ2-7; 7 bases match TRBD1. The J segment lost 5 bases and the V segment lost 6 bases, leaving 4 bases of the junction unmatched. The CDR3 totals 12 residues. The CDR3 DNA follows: TGTGCCAGCAGCCTGACAGGGAACGAGCAGTACTTC. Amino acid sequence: CASSLTGNEQYF.

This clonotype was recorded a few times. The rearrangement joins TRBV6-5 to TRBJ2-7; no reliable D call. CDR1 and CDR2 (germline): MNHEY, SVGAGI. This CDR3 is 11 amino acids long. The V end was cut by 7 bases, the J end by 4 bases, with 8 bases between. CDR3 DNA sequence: TGTGCCAGCACCGCCTTATACGAGCAGTACTTC. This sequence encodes CASTALYEQYF.

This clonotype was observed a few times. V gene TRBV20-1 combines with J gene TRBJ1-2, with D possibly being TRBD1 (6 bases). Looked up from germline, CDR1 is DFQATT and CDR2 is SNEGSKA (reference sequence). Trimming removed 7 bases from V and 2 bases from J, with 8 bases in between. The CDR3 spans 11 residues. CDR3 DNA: TGCAGTGGGGACACGAACTATGGCTACACCTTC. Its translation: CSGDTNYGYTF.

CDR3 DNA sequence: TGCAGTGCTAGAGATCTCCCCCTAAACAGGCCACTACAAGAGACCCAGTACTTC. It specifies CSARDLPLNRPLQETQYF. The chain joins TRBV20-1 to TRBJ2-5; D possibly corresponds to TRBD1 (5 bases). From germline, CDR1 is DFQATT and CDR2 SNEGSKA (reference sequence). The length of the CDR3 is 18 residues. The V end was cut by 0 bases, the J end by 2 bases, with 22 bases between.

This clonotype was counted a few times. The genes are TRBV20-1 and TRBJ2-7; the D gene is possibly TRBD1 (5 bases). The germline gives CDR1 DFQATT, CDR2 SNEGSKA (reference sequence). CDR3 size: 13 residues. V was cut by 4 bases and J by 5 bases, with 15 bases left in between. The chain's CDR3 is CSATRAGSHEQYF. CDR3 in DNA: TGCAGTGCTACCCGGGCAGGGTCCCACGAGCAGTACTTC.

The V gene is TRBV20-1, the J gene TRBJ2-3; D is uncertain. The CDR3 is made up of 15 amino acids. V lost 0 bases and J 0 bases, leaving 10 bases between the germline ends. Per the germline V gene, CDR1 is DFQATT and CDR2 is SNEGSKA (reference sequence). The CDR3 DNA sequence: TGCAGTGCTAGAGATCTTGAGGCTAGCACAGATACGCAGTATTTT. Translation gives CSARDLEASTDTQYF.

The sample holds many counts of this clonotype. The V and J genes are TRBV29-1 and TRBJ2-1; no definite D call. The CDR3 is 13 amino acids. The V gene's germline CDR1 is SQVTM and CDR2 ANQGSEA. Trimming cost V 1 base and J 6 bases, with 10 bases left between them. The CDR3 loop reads CSVEVDPGNEQFF. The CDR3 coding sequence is TGCAGCGTTGAAGTGGACCCTGGCAATGAGCAGTTCTTC.

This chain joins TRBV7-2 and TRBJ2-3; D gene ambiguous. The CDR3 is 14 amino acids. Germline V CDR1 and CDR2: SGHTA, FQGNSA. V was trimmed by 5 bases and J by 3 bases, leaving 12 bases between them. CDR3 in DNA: TGTGCCAGCAGCCCCGCTTTCGAGACAGATACGCAGTATTTT. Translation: CASSPAFETDTQYF.

The CDR3 nucleotides read TGCAGCGTTGTCCCCCTGAACACTGAAGCTTTCTTT. It is translated as CSVVPLNTEAFF. V is TRBV29-1 and J is TRBJ1-1, with D uncertain. Per the germline V gene, CDR1 is SQVTM and CDR2 is ANQGSEA. V lost 4 bases, J lost 0 bases, and 6 bases lay in between. This CDR3 is 12 amino acids long.

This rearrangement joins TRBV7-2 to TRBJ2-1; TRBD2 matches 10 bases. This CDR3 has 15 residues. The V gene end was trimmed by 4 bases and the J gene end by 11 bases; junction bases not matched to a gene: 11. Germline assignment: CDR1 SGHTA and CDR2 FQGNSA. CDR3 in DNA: TGTGCCAGCAGCTATACGGCTCTAGCGGGGGATCAGCAGTTCTTC. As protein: CASSYTALAGDQQFF.

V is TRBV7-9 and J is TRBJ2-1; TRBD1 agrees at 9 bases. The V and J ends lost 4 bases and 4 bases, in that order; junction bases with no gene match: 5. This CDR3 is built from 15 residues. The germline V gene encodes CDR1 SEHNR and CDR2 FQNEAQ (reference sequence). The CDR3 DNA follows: TGTGCCAGCAGCTCGGACAGGGGAGGTTACAATGAGCAGTTCTTC. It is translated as CASSSDRGGYNEQFF.

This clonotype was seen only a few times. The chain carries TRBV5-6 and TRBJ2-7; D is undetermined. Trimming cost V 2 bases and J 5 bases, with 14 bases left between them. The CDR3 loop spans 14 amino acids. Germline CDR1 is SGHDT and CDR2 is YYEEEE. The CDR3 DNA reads TGTGCCAGCAGCTTAAGGCTGATGGCCGACGAGCAGTACTTC. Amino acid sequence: CASSLRLMADEQYF.